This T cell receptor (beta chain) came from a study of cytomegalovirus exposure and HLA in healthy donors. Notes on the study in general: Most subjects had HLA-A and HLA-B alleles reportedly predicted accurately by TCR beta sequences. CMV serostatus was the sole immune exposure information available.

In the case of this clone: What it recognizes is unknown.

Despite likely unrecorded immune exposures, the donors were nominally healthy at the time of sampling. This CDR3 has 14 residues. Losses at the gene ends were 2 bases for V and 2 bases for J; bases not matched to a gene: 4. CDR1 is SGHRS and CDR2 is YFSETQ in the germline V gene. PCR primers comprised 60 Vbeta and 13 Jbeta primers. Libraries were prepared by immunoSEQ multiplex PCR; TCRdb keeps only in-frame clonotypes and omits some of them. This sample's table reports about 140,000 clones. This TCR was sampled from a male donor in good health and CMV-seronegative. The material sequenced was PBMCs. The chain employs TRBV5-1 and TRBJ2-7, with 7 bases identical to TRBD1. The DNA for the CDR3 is TGCGCCAGCAGCTTTGTGACAGGGACCTACGAGCAGTACTTC. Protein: CASSFVTGTYEQYF.